This record covers a single T cell receptor beta chain. There is no known antigen for this receptor. No clone much larger than this one lies a single base away; base qualities are absent. This entry is derived from a study of cytomegalovirus exposure and HLA in healthy donors (TCRdb year 2017). About the investigation overall: In an earlier analysis of approximately 500 of the donors, approximately 260 Gb of sequence data and some 120 million unique TCR beta sequences from about 179 million T cells were reported. Roughly 300 gigabases of sequencing data and around 85 million unique TCR sequences made up an early release that covered several hundred HLA-typed donors. The genetic ancestry cluster associated with self-reported Caucasian donors included about four fifths of the roughly 360 genotyped donors. The study was designed to test whether signatures of past pathogen exposure could be identified by cataloging public T cell receptors. Using immunosequencing, the study profiled T cell repertoires from 500 to 800 subjects and related those repertoires to cytomegalovirus serostatus. A separate validation cohort of approximately 120 different subjects was used in addition to the 666-subject first cohort. To predict cytomegalovirus infection status, the study combined high-throughput TCR immunosequencing, statistical association of individual TCRs with disease status, and machine learning. A later analysis re-analyzed previously published TCR beta repertoires from about 730 donors and added high-resolution HLA genotyping to study TCR occurrence patterns. In the later analysis, no new phenotypic data were used to find candidate immune exposures; instead, reliance was placed on TCR beta sequences and their occurrence across donors. An earlier analysis of some 600 of the donors applied high-throughput TCR beta sequencing to assess whether each TCR beta V gene segment acted as functional or pseudogenic. Alongside the repertoire data, information on donor age, sex, ethnicity and CMV serostatus was compiled. In a later genetic analysis, genome-wide SNP genotypes for about three fifths of the roughly 670 donors were used, and that subset was treated as a discovery cohort. All discovery cohort repertoires had been generated using a single sequencing platform. Class I and class II HLA loci were covered by the typing at four-digit resolution. Typing coverage varied by locus: roughly 620-640 donors for A, B, C, DRB1 and DQB1; more than 500 for DQA1; around 570 for DPA1; approximately 490 for DPB1. About five DR-DQ haplotypes were handled as single units for association and clustering, since linkage in the cohort was strong. On average, roughly 200,000 unique TCR beta nucleotide sequences were sequenced per donor among fewer than 500 genotyped donors of the cohort, with roughly 18% of those sequences being non-productive. Study-wide findings and limitations: A later genetic analysis associated a missense DCLRE1C variant with V-gene and J-gene trimming of TCR beta chains, and an independent cohort replicated the association. When HLA alleles, especially DR and DQ, strongly co-occurred, attributing TCR associations to individual alleles was difficult. In vitro tests confirmed that three of the cytomegalovirus-associated TCR beta chains recognize cytomegalovirus antigens. The study listed 170 or so TCR beta chains as associated with cytomegalovirus. Immune exposure information for the cohort was limited to CMV serostatus. Because HLA typing was unavailable for some donors at each locus, only the typed subset was used in association tests. Compared with the roughly 720-donor mean, donors in an Asian-associated ancestry cluster had fewer N-insertions in productive TCRs, according to a later genetic analysis. Linkage disequilibrium might explain the correlated functional status among segregating V segments, but an unknown experimental factor could not be excluded. Most TCR sequences were observed very rarely across donors, whereas some public TCRs were present in many individuals. A further reported finding was that TCR beta sequences accurately predicted the HLA-A and HLA-B alleles for most subjects in the first cohort. Some IMGT-functional V segments, including TRBV6-2 and TRBV6-3, could not be distinguished by the 87-base-pair reads and were therefore excluded. This cohort had only TCR beta chains sequenced, and the lack of alpha or paired-chain data limited which features could be detected. In both the original and validation cohorts, the classifier was reported to diagnose cytomegalovirus status with high specificity and sensitivity. Compared with equally common non-associated chains, HLA-associated TCR beta chains in a later analysis were more clonally expanded and had lower generation probabilities. The authors suggested that the approach could potentially be generalized to other disease states and immunological phenotypes. In an earlier analysis of several hundred of the donors, most TCR beta V segments were observed in productive rearrangements about 87% or about 30% of the time, broadly matching IMGT annotations. Several of the top co-occurrence clusters appeared to be linked to parvovirus B19, influenza, CMV and Epstein-Barr virus, according to a later analysis. A later analysis found that most CMV-associated TCR beta chains appeared HLA-restricted, with HLA associations seemingly driven largely by CMV exposure. The earlier analysis of approximately 560 of the donors excluded some 16 rarely observed V segments, including chromosome 9 orphons, because counts were too low. A group of highly shared sequence variants was considered likely to be a technical artifact of the sequencing pipeline. In a later analysis, TCR association rates were found to vary across HLA loci, with the most associated TCRs seen for DRB1 alleles and the fewest for HLA-C alleles. Presence/absence analyses assumed roughly uniform sequencing depth across donors, an assumption that may not hold. Specific HLA alleles were associated with over 15,000 TCR beta sequences at a false discovery rate of 0.05 in a later analysis.

The library was prepared using the immunoSEQ multiplex PCR assay. A mixture of 60 forward primers for TCR Vbeta segments and 13 reverse primers for TCR Jbeta segments was used in the multiplex PCR. The CDR3 region of rearranged TCR beta genes was amplified from genomic DNA with a multiplex PCR assay. On the Illumina HiSeq System, the amplified TCR beta libraries were sequenced as 87-base-pair reads. As for the original processing: A later analysis tallied 80 million to 95 million unique TCR beta chains across the 666 repertoires, and around 9.9 million of those chains were shared by two or more donors. To remove PCR and sequencing errors, raw reads were error-corrected and collapsed into unique sequences using a nearest-neighbor algorithm that merged closely related sequences. Alignment of CDR3 sequences to IMGT reference sequences was used to assign V, D and J gene segments. For a sequence to be retained, at least a six-nucleotide match to both a V gene segment and a J gene segment was required. A rearrangement counted as productive if the CDR3 had no stop codons and remained in frame with V and J, and every other rearrangement counted as non-productive. CDR3 was defined according to IMGT convention as the region running from the second conserved V-encoded cysteine to the conserved J-encoded phenylalanine. The earlier analysis of fewer than 750 of the donors excluded sequences that lacked an unambiguous match to a single V gene segment. In an earlier analysis of roughly 500 of the donors, V segments were called functional above 56.7% productive rearrangements and were called segregating when the between-donor standard deviation exceeded 5%. A statistical classification framework was developed to diagnose cytomegalovirus status using the catalog of TCR beta chain sequences. In a later analysis, V and J genes were assigned by comparing TCR nucleotide sequences against IMGT/GENE-DB human TR gene sequences. In a later analysis, CDR3 sequences and most-parsimonious VDJ recombination scenarios were assigned using the TCRdist pipeline. In a later analysis, each TCR beta chain was defined by its CDR3 amino acid sequence together with its V-gene family, and reads lacking a unique V-gene family were excluded. As a way to deal with suspected cross-contamination and a sequencing artifact, a later analysis dropped 640 or so nucleotide sequences that were highly shared and had low generation probability. A later analysis calculated a clonal expansion index for each public chain from normalized within-repertoire ranks of inferred template counts. Generation probabilities in a later analysis came from a VDJ recombination model fitted to out-of-frame rearrangements, and those results were checked against IGoR. In a later analysis, TCR-TCR, TCR-HLA and TCR-CMV co-occurrence was scored with hypergeometric tests, and a repertoire-size bias correction was applied to TCR pairs. To estimate false discovery rates, a later analysis permuted the HLA or CMV assignments 20 times. In a later analysis, co-occurring TCRs were grouped using DBSCAN, and TCRdist sequence similarity was added for clustering within HLA-allele-positive subsets. Repertoires with fewer than 30,000 or more than 120,000 public chains were left out of co-occurrence clustering, as were a few repertoires with anomalous nucleotide sharing. As stored in TCRdb, this immuneACCESS dataset retains in-frame rearrangements with V and J assigned. A fraction of the clones does not appear; measured against another copy, unresolved V genes explain less than half of the discrepancy, and the remainder lacks a known reason. V and J calls and clone size are those listed in that table; D and trimming were worked out from the DNA. The sample profile shows 170,000 or so clones; 80% to 85% of them were found once. The ten most abundant clones make up roughly 1.5% of the sample.

The cohort comprised more than 550 healthy bone marrow donors. At the time of sampling, every cohort member was nominally healthy, though immune exposures that went unrecorded were likely present. The donor was CMV seronegative and belonged to the group of 352 seronegative cohort members. Every donor gave a peripheral blood sample, and the peripheral blood mononuclear cells from that sample were used for TCR beta sequencing. The Qiagen DNeasy Blood Extraction Kit was used to extract genomic DNA from the blood cell samples. Here V drops 0 bases and J drops 5 bases, and the junction holds 5 bases not matched to any gene. Per the germline V gene, SGDLS is the CDR1 and YYNGEE is the CDR2. The cysteine opens and the phenylalanine closes a CDR3 of 16 amino acids. Only the CDR3 portion is preserved as DNA: 48 bases, with reading frame beginning at the first base.

The sequenced sample consisted of PBMCs. The chain joins TRBV9 to TRBJ2-2; 9 nucleotides in the junction match TRBD2. The TCR originated in a man aged 45-65 years in good health and CMV-seronegative. The CDR3 region has the sequence CASSVVSSGSTGELFF. The sequenced DNA: TGTGCCAGCAGCGTAGTGAGTAGCGGGAGTACCGGGGAGCTGTTTTTT.